Shown below are 24 T cell receptor beta chains from a single sample sequenced in a study of glioma-infiltrating T cells. Using RNA template, CDR3s of TCR alpha and beta were amplified with iRepertoire arm-PCR. TCRdb fed the multiplex PCR reads into MiXCR, producing one record per CDR3 protein. In the table there are about 140,000 distinct CDR3 sequences, roughly two fifths of which are singletons. Sequenced: glioma tissue, nonneoplastic brain tissue, or PBMCs (not recorded which). The receptors originated from a human donor with low-grade glioma or glioblastoma, undergoing nonglioma brain surgery, or in good health (not recorded which).

In regard to this clonotype: One junction end disagrees with the germline gene, perhaps due to a read error. The rearrangement links TRBV6-1 to TRBJ2-7; D tentatively fits TRBD1 or TRBD2 (5 bases each). Germline loops: CDR1 MNHNS, CDR2 SASEGT. The CDR3 sequence is 14 residues long. The CDR3 DNA is TGTGCCAGCCTGCCCTGGGACGGCGCCTACGGGCAGTACTTC. This encodes CASLPWDGAYGQYF.

This chain uses TRBV7-3 with TRBJ2-1, with D unclear. Trimming left V 4 bases short and J 10 bases short, with 20 bases between. CDR3 length: 15 amino acids. The germline CDR1 and CDR2 sequences are SGHTA and FQGTGA. DNA for the CDR3: TGTGCCAGCAGCTCCCAAAGAATGTTTTCCGGGGAGCAGTTCTTC. Translating it yields CASSSQRMFSGEQFF.

This clonotype has a handful of counts. The J gene is TRBJ1-2, the V gene TRBV25-1; D is unclear. This CDR3 region has 12 residues. CDR1 MGHDK and CDR2 SYGVNS come from the germline V gene. Trimming stripped 4 bases from V and 2 bases from J, with 5 bases between. The CDR3 loop is CASSGSNYGYTF. The CDR3 region has the DNA TGTGCCAGCAGTGGGAGCAACTATGGCTACACCTTC.

The chain has TRBV7-2 and TRBJ2-3; perhaps TRBD2 as D (6 bases). This CDR3 has 15 amino acids. Per germline, CDR1 SGHTA and CDR2 FQGNSA. Trimming left V 0 bases short and J 0 bases short, with 7 bases between. The CDR3 DNA is TGTGCCAGCAGCTTAGCTAGCGGCAGCACAGATACGCAGTATTTT. Its protein product is CASSLASGSTDTQYF.

This clonotype was recorded many times. The chain carries TRBV15 and TRBJ1-1, with TRBD1 as a possible D gene (5 bases). CDR3 length: 15 amino acids. Trimming pared 0 bases from V and 5 bases from J, leaving 13 bases between. CDR1 and CDR2 (germline): LNHNV, YYDKDF (reference sequence). The CDR3 bases are TGTGCCACCAGCAGAGATCTGTACGACAGAACTGAAGCTTTCTTT. Amino acids: CATSRDLYDRTEAFF.

The chain joins TRBV7-2 to TRBJ2-3; 9 nucleotides line up with TRBD1. This CDR3 comprises 17 residues. CDR1 and CDR2 (germline): SGHTA, FQGNSA. V trimming: 3 bases; J trimming: 3 bases; junction bases outside the gene matches: 10. The DNA for the CDR3 is TGTGCCAGCAGCTTCGAGGGGACAGGGATAAGTACAGATACGCAGTATTTT. It yields the protein CASSFEGTGISTDTQYF.

This clonotype was observed a handful of times. This chain joins TRBV27 and TRBJ2-7; D is possibly TRBD1 (6 bases). The CDR3 is 16 amino acids. CDR1 and CDR2 from the germline V gene are MNHEY and SMNVEV (reference sequence). V lost 5 bases and J lost 0, with 17 bases in between. CDR3 sequence reads: CASSASGTLSSYEQYF. Here the CDR3 DNA reads TGTGCCAGCAGTGCCTCCGGGACATTGAGCTCCTACGAGCAGTACTTC.

The chain uses TRBV7-6 and TRBJ2-3; TRBD1 might be the D (6 bases). CDR3 length equals 14 residues. Between the trimmed V and J ends, which lost 3 bases and 3 bases, there was a span of 10 bases. The germline V gene encodes CDR1 SGHVS and CDR2 FNYEAQ. The CDR3 bases are TGTGCCAGCAGCTTCTGGACAGTAACAGATACGCAGTATTTT. Translating it yields CASSFWTVTDTQYF.

A word on this clonotype: At one end, the junction sequence differs from germline, possibly due to a read error. V and J are TRBV7-2 and TRBJ2-7; D is unclear. Germline V gene lookup returns CDR1 SGHTA and CDR2 FQGNSA. The length of the CDR3 is 12 residues. This CDR3 reads CASSLVSYEHYF. As DNA, the CDR3 is TGTGCCAGCAGCTTAGTTAGTTACGAGCACTACTTC.

This clonotype showed up just a few times. The chain links TRBV6-1 to TRBJ2-7, with D unresolved. The germline V gene encodes CDR1 MNHNS and CDR2 SASEGT. V lost 4 bases and J 0 bases, leaving 4 bases between the germline ends. This CDR3 contains 12 residues. The CDR3 loop reads CASSGPSYEQYF. As DNA, the CDR3 is TGTGCCAGCAGTGGACCCTCCTACGAGCAGTACTTC.

This clonotype was recorded only once. The chain uses TRBV4-2 and TRBJ1-1; TRBD1 matches 8 bases. J lost 1 base, V lost 7 bases, and 11 bases had no gene match. This CDR3 comprises 16 residues. CDR1 and CDR2 from the germline V gene are LGHNA and YNFKEQ. The CDR3 bases are TGTGCCAGCACCCACCCCACAGGGGGATGGAACACTGAAGCTTTCTTT. Translation gives CASTHPTGGWNTEAFF.

J is TRBJ2-1 and V is TRBV7-3; perhaps TRBD2 as D (6 bases). The CDR3 runs to 14 residues. Looked up from germline, CDR1 is SGHTA and CDR2 is FQGTGA. Trimming stripped 5 bases from V and 5 bases from J, with 13 bases between. The CDR3 here is CASSRSGANNEQFF. CDR3 DNA: TGTGCCAGCAGCCGTAGCGGAGCGAACAATGAGCAGTTCTTC.

This chain connects TRBV19 to TRBJ2-1, with 8 positions matching TRBD2. The CDR3 sequence is 14 residues long. The V segment lost 7 bases and the J segment 7 bases; nucleotides outside the gene matches: 9. CDR1 is LNHDA and CDR2 is SQIVND in the germline V gene (reference sequence). In nucleotides, the CDR3 is TGTGCCAGTACTCGGGAGGGCCGGGGAAATGAGCAGTTCTTC. Translation gives CASTREGRGNEQFF. Based on the CDR3 plus reference TRBV19 and TRBJ2-1, the full variable domain is DGGITQSPKYLFRKEGQNVTLSCEQNLNHDAMYWYRQDPGQGLRLIYYSQIVNDFQKGDIAEGYSVSREKKESFPLTVTSAQKNPTAFYLCASTREGRGNEQFFGPGTRLTVL.

J is TRBJ1-1 and V is TRBV5-1; D remains unclear. CDR3 length equals 14 residues. Germline V lookup: CDR1 SGHRS, CDR2 YFSETQ. V lost 5 bases and J lost 4, with 15 bases in between. The DNA for the CDR3 is TGCGCCAGCAGTGAACGTTCTGGGAGCACTGAAGCTTTCTTT. Translation gives CASSERSGSTEAFF.

There are a few counts of this clonotype. The rearrangement uses TRBV6-6 and TRBJ1-4; 9 nucleotides align to TRBD1. The V gene end was trimmed by 2 bases and the J gene end by 6 bases; junction bases not matched to a gene: 4. Germline lookup yields CDR1 MNHNY and CDR2 SVGAGI (reference sequence). This CDR3 has 15 residues. CDR3 amino acids: CASSYNRGRYEKLFF. The CDR3 DNA reads TGTGCCAGCAGTTACAACAGGGGGCGGTATGAAAAACTGTTTTTT.

The chain carries TRBV4-2 and TRBJ2-1; a weak D match, TRBD1 (5 bases). This CDR3 has 15 residues. Trimming pared 1 base from V and 5 bases from J, leaving 12 bases between. The germline V gene has CDR1 LGHNA and CDR2 YNFKEQ. The CDR3 loop reads CASSQVDMVHNEQFF. DNA of the CDR3: TGTGCCAGCAGCCAAGTGGACATGGTCCACAATGAGCAGTTCTTC.

The V call is TRBV7-2, the J call TRBJ2-2; unclear D gene. The germline V and J ends were trimmed by 4 bases and 8 bases, with 14 bases remaining between them. The CDR3 is made up of 14 amino acids. Germline loops: CDR1 SGHTA, CDR2 FQGNSA. CDR3 loop: CASSWDGLEGELFF. CDR3 bases: TGTGCCAGCAGCTGGGATGGCCTTGAGGGGGAGCTGTTTTTT.

This chain joins TRBV10-3 and TRBJ2-5; D possibly matches TRBD1 or TRBD2 (6 bases each). The CDR3 is 15 residues long. Between the trimmed V and J ends, which lost 2 bases and 5 bases, there was a span of 15 bases. CDR1 ENHRY and CDR2 SYGVKD come from the germline V gene. The CDR3 region is CAISERWQGRETQYF. In DNA, the CDR3 is TGTGCCATCAGTGAGAGGTGGCAGGGGAGGGAGACCCAGTACTTC.

This sequence joins TRBV6-1 and TRBJ1-1; 8 positions match TRBD1. This CDR3 contains 14 residues. The junction had 7 bases not matched to a gene; V was cut back by 6 bases and J by 4 bases. Germline values: CDR1 MNHNS, CDR2 SASEGT. The CDR3: CASSETGAGTEAFF. CDR3 bases: TGTGCCAGCAGCGAGACAGGGGCGGGCACTGAAGCTTTCTTT.

Only a few counts were recorded for this clonotype. The rearrangement uses TRBV6-1 and TRBJ2-2; TRBD2 agrees at 7 bases. The V and J ends lost 6 bases and 3 bases, in that order; junction bases with no gene match: 7. CDR3 length equals 15 residues. Germline-derived CDR1 and CDR2 are MNHNS and SASEGT. The CDR3 reads CASRKTSSYTGELFF. In nucleotides, the CDR3 is TGTGCCAGCAGGAAGACTAGCTCCTACACCGGGGAGCTGTTTTTT.

The chain carries TRBV27 and TRBJ2-1; TRBD2 might be the D (6 bases). The CDR3 extends over 15 amino acids. Between the trimmed V and J ends, which lost 2 bases and 2 bases, there was a span of 10 bases. The germline V gene has CDR1 MNHEY and CDR2 SMNVEV (reference sequence). The CDR3 reads CASSLTGSTYNEQFF. The DNA for the CDR3 is TGTGCCAGCAGTTTAACCGGGAGTACCTACAATGAGCAGTTCTTC.

Only a few counts were recorded for this clonotype. V and J are TRBV6-1 and TRBJ1-2, with D uncertain. Germline CDR1 is MNHNS and CDR2 is SASEGT. This CDR3 has 13 residues. Trimming pared 6 bases from V and 8 bases from J, leaving 16 bases between. The CDR3 region is CASSHGEALGYTF. DNA for the CDR3: TGTGCCAGCAGCCATGGGGAGGCGTTAGGCTACACCTTC.

Turning to this clonotype: Just one base apart from a much larger clone, this may be a read error. The V gene is TRBV7-2, the J gene TRBJ2-2; D gene ambiguous. Trimming left V 6 bases short and J 3 bases short, with 5 bases between. Germline V gene data show CDR1 as SGHTA and CDR2 as FQGNSA. The CDR3 is 12 residues long. The CDR3 loop is CASSSDTGELFF. The CDR3 coding sequence is TGTGCCAGCAGTTCCGACACCGGGGAGCTGTTTTTT.

Regarding this clonotype: At one boundary the junction diverges from the germline segment, which might be a read error. The chain uses TRBV10-3 and TRBJ2-3; D is possibly TRBD1 (5 bases). Germline V lookup: CDR1 ENHRY, CDR2 SYGVKD. The CDR3 length is 12 residues. In DNA form, the CDR3 reads TGTGCCATCCAGGGATACACAGATACGCAGTACTTT. The encoded protein is CAIQGYTDTQYF.